The 13 T cell receptor beta chains in this list originate from one sample, sequenced in a study of beta chain features in type 1 diabetes (dated by TCRdb to 2016 to 2019). Overall study results and their limits: Type 1 diabetes patients showed a moderate but significant shortening of TCRB CDR3 length in all four CD4+ subsets.

Their antigen targets remain unknown. Libraries came from the immunoSEQ multiplex PCR assay. The entire isolated RNA was reverse transcribed using the High Capacity cDNA Reverse Transcription Kit, and thus expressed TCRB transcripts were sequenced. TCRdb re-hosts the immuneACCESS table, in-frame sequences only. Its copies lack some clones; in the studies checked, an unresolved V gene accounts for under half of them, and the cause for the rest is not known. This sample is represented by some 360,000 clones; around 10% of them were singletons. The ten largest make up less than 0.65% of the sample. Sequencing was done on a sample of central memory CD4+ T cells from blood. The receptors derive from a man under 40 with type 1 diabetes.

Only a few counts were recorded for this clone. The chain couples TRBV30 to TRBJ1-3; D uncertain. Trimming took off 2 bases at V and 4 bases at J, with 12 bases between the two ends. This CDR3 is 14 amino acids long. CDR1 GTSNPN and CDR2 SVGIG come from the germline V gene (reference sequence). The CDR3 DNA follows: TGTGCCTGGAGTCCTGGCCTGGCGGGAAACACCATATATTTT. Translation: CAWSPGLAGNTIYF.

Regarding this clone: A read error likely explains this, since a far larger clone differs by one base. At the DNA level, this CDR3 is encoded by other sequences in the same sample as well. CDR3 DNA: TGCGCCAGCAGCACGACAGGGCAGGAGACCCAGTACTTC. As protein: CASSTTGQETQYF. This sequence joins TRBV5-1 and TRBJ2-5; 7 nucleotides match TRBD1. The CDR3 totals 13 residues. In germline, CDR1 is SGHRS, CDR2 YFSETQ. V shed 4 bases and J 5 bases; nucleotides not matched to a gene: 5.

V is TRBV7-9 and J is TRBJ2-5; perhaps TRBD1 as D (5 bases). The CDR3 length is 12 residues. Trimming cost V 6 bases and J 5 bases, with 10 bases left between them. CDR1 and CDR2 (germline): SEHNR, FQNEAQ (reference sequence). This chain's CDR3 is CASSSDTETQYF. CDR3 nucleotides: TGTGCCAGCAGTTCGGACACGGAGACCCAGTACTTC.

The CDR3, as DNA: TGCGCCAGCAGTCTTGAGGGAGAAACGGGTGAGCAGTTCTTC. Its translation is CASSLEGETGEQFF. The chain carries TRBV23-1 and TRBJ2-1; tentative D call: TRBD2 (5 bases). TRBV23-1 is recorded as an ORF, its role being uncertain. The germline V and J ends were trimmed by 4 bases and 9 bases, with 16 bases remaining between them. The CDR3 is made up of 14 amino acids.

The V gene is TRBV14, the J gene TRBJ2-1; D assignment may be TRBD1 or TRBD2 (5 bases each). Trimming took 4 bases from V and 0 from J, leaving 13 bases between them. Germline V gene data show CDR1 as SGHDN and CDR2 as FVKESK. The CDR3 contains 16 residues. The CDR3 sequence is CASSPGTLSSYNEQFF. The CDR3, as DNA: TGTGCCAGCAGCCCAGGGACCCTCAGCTCCTACAATGAGCAGTTCTTC.

The chain carries TRBV7-2 and TRBJ1-1, with a weak D call TRBD1 (5 bases). The CDR3 runs 13 residues. Looked up from germline, CDR1 is SGHTA and CDR2 is FQGNSA. Trimming stripped 6 bases from V and 3 bases from J, with 11 bases between. The CDR3 spells CASRPGLDTEAFF. The CDR3 DNA is TGTGCCAGCAGGCCAGGGTTGGACACTGAAGCTTTCTTT.

This clone was counted between two and nine times. V usage is TRBV10-1 and J usage is TRBJ1-2; D is possibly TRBD1 (6 bases). Germline V gene lookup returns CDR1 WNHNN and CDR2 SYGVQD (reference sequence). The CDR3 loop spans 13 amino acids. The V gene lost 5 bases and the J gene lost 2 bases, with 9 bases spanning the gap. The CDR3 region is CASSPGENYGYTF. Here the CDR3 DNA reads TGCGCCAGCAGTCCAGGGGAAAACTATGGCTACACCTTC.

J is TRBJ2-7 and V is TRBV21-1; the DNA was not used to check the table's D call, TRBD2. TRBV21-1 is a documented pseudogene. This CDR3 is built from 15 residues. The CDR3 DNA follows: TGTGCCAGCAGCAAAGCGCGGGTTGCCACCTACGAGCAGTACTTC. It yields the protein CASSKARVATYEQYF.

This clone was observed a handful of times. The chain joins TRBV4-1 to TRBJ2-3; 11 bases agree with TRBD2. The junction had 2 bases not matched to a gene; V was cut back by 4 bases and J by 5 bases. This CDR3 spans 14 amino acids. Looked up from germline, CDR1 is MGHRA and CDR2 is YSYEKL. DNA for the CDR3: TGCGCCAGCAGCCCTGGGACTAGCGGAGATACGCAGTATTTT. Amino acids: CASSPGTSGDTQYF.

V and J are TRBV28 and TRBJ2-2; D not certain. Germline assignment: CDR1 MDHEN and CDR2 SYDVKM. Trimming cost V 2 bases and J 5 bases, with 6 bases left between them. This CDR3 is 13 amino acids long. The CDR3 DNA is TGTGCCAGCAGTTTAGTGGAGACCGGGGAGCTGTTTTTT. Amino acids: CASSLVETGELFF.

In this sample, this clone turned up a few times. The chain joins TRBV21-1 to TRBJ2-5; no DNA check was done on the table's D call, TRBD2. TRBV21-1 is recorded as a pseudogene. There are 16 residues in the CDR3. The CDR3 protein is CASTTVSGREEETQYF. In nucleotides, the CDR3 is TGTGCCAGCACTACTGTCTCGGGAAGGGAGGAAGAGACCCAGTACTTC.

This clone has only a few counts. The chain is built from TRBV6-1 and TRBJ2-1, with 11 bases fitting TRBD2. The CDR3 runs to 15 residues. Losses at the gene ends were 6 bases for V and 6 bases for J; bases not matched to a gene: 7. The germline V gene has CDR1 MNHNS and CDR2 SASEGT. CDR3 region: CASRLAGAWGNEQFF. Written as DNA, the CDR3 is TGTGCCAGCAGACTAGCGGGAGCCTGGGGCAATGAGCAGTTCTTC.

This sequence joins TRBV18 and TRBJ1-5; the D is unclear. The CDR3 loop spans 16 amino acids. V lost 4 bases to trimming and J lost 0 bases, with 13 bases between them. In germline, CDR1 is KGHSH, CDR2 LQKENI. The CDR3 DNA follows: TGTGCCAGCTCACTCTTCGCCCCATCTAGCAATCAGCCCCAGCATTTT. This sequence encodes CASSLFAPSSNQPQHF.